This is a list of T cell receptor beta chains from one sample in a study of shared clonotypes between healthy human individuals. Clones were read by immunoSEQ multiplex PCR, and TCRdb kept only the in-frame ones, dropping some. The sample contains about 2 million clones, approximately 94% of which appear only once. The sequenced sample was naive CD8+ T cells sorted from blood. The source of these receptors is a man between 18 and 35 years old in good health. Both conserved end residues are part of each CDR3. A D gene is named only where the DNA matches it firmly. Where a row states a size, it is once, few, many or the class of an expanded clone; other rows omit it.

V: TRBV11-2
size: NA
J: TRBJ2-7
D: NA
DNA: TGTGCCAGCAGCTGGGGAGAATCCTACGAGCAGTACTTC
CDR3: CASSWGESYEQYF

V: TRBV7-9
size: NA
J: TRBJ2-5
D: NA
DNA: TGTGCCAGCAGCTTAGTTCTGGACCCCCGTGGGGAGACCCAGTACTTC
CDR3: CASSLVLDPRGETQYF

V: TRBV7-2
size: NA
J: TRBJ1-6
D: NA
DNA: TGTGCCAGCAGCTTCGACACCTCGGGTTCACCCCTCCACTTT
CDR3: CASSFDTSGSPLHF

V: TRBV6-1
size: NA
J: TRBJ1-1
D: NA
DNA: TGTGCCAGCAGTGACGAGGGGACGAGGTTCACTGAAGCTTTCTTT
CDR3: CASSDEGTRFTEAFF

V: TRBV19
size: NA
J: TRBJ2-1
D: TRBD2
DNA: TGTGCCAGTAGTTCCTCGGGACTAGCGGAGTACAATGAGCAGTTCTTC
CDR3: CASSSSGLAEYNEQFF

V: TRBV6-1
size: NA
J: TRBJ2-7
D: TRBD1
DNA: TGTGCCAGCACTACAGGGGGTGGGACCTACGAGCAGTACTTC
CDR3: CASTTGGGTYEQYF

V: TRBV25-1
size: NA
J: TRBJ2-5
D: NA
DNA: TGTGCCAGCAGTGAATTATGGGACGGCCAAGAGACCCAGTACTTC
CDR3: CASSELWDGQETQYF

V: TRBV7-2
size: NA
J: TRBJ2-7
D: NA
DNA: TGTGCCAGCAGCTTATACGGGTTGGAGCAGTACTTC
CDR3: CASSLYGLEQYF

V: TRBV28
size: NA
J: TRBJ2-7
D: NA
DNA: TGTGCCAGCAGGGACACAGGTTTAGTCTACGAGCAGTACTTC
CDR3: CASRDTGLVYEQYF

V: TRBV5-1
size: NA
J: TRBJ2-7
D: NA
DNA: TGCGCCAGCAGCTTGGCCCCAGGGTCGGAGTTCTACGAGCAGTACTTC
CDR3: CASSLAPGSEFYEQYF

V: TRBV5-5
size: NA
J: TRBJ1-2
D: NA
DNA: TGTGCCAGCTCGAATTACGGTCGGGCCTTGGGCTATGGCTACACCTTC
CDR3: CASSNYGRALGYGYTF

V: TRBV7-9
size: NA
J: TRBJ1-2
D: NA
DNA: TGTGCCAGCCTCAACGGGTTCTCTAACTATGGCTACACCTTC
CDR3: CASLNGFSNYGYTF

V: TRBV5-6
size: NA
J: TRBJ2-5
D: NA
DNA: TGTGCCAGCAGCTTGGGGCTTAGGGGGGAGACCCAGTACTTC
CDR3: CASSLGLRGETQYF

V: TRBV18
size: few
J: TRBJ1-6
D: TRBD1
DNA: TGTGCCAGCTCCCTAGCAGGGGGTGTACAGTATAATTCACCCCTCCACTTT
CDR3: CASSLAGGVQYNSPLHF

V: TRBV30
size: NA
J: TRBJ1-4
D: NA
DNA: TGTGCCTGGAGTTTCGAGGCCGCAGATGAAAAACTGTTTTTT
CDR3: CAWSFEAADEKLFF

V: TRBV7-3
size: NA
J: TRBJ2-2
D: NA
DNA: TGTGCCAGCACTTATTCGGTCACCGGGGAGCTGTTTTTT
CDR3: CASTYSVTGELFF

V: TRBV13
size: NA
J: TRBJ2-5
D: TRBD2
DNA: TGTGCCAGCAGCTTAGGGCTAGCGGGAGGGCCCGAGACCCAGTACTTC
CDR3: CASSLGLAGGPETQYF

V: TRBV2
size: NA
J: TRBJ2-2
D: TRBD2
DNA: TGTGCCAGCAGTGAAAAAGCGGGAGGTGGCGGGGAGCTGTTTTTT
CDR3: CASSEKAGGGGELFF

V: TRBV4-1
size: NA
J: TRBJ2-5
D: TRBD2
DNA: TGCGCCAGCAGCCAAGATCTAGCGGGAGAGGAAGAGACCCAGTACTTC
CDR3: CASSQDLAGEEETQYF

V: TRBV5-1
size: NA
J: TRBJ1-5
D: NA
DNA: TGCGCCAGCAGCTTGGACGCAGGCGGCAATCAGCCCCAGCATTTT
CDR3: CASSLDAGGNQPQHF

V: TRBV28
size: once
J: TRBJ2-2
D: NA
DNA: TGTGCCAGCAGTTTAGGTTCCGGGGAGCTGTTTTTT
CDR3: CASSLGSGELFF

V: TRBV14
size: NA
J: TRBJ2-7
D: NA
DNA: TGTGCCAGCAGCCTACAGGGTTCCCCCTCCTACGAGCAGTACTTC
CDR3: CASSLQGSPSYEQYF

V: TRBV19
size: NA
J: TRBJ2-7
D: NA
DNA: TGTGCCAGTAGTCTAAGACTAGGTCCCTACGAGCAGTACTTC
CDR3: CASSLRLGPYEQYF

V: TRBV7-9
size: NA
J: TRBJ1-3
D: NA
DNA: TGTGCCAGCAGCCAGGTGGGCCAGAACACCATATATTTT
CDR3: CASSQVGQNTIYF

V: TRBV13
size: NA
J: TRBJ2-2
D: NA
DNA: TGTGCCAGCAGCTCAGGGGTGGACACCGGGGAGCTGTTTTTT
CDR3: CASSSGVDTGELFF

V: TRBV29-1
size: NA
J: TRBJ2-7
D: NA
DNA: TGCAGCGCCGTCGCGGGCAGACACTACGAGCAGTACTTC
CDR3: CSAVAGRHYEQYF